This T cell receptor (beta chain) was sequenced for a study of T cell repertoires in cytomegalovirus infection. This clonotype was counted ten times or more. What it binds is unknown. Regarding the study as a whole: Dominant in the ex vivo response were TCR beta clonotypes restricted by HLA-C and specific for CMV. Of the TCR beta families, the public ones yielded a cumulative frequency that identified carriers of CMV plus the relevant HLA.

TCRdb re-derived calls from the reads in MiXCR, one entry per CDR3 protein. Among about 140,000 distinct CDR3 sequences listed, 5.5% to 7% were seen once. The germline V gene has CDR1 SGHTA and CDR2 FQGNSA. With V trimmed by 3 bases and J by 4 bases, 8 bases remained unmatched. The CDR3 covers 15 residues. This receptor was taken from a human donor in good health (CMV status not recorded). Some clones in this sample may be carry-over from other donors' samples. The genes are TRBV7-2 and TRBJ1-2, with 7 bases lining up with TRBD1. The sequenced material came from PBMCs. Written as DNA, the CDR3 is TGTGCCAGCAGCTTCCAAGGGACAGCGATCTATGGCTACACCTTC. As protein: CASSFQGTAIYGYTF.